Only a few counts were recorded for the clone carrying this T cell receptor (beta chain). The antigen is not known. The data belong to a study of CD8 T cells in ankylosing spondylitis. Regarding the study as a whole: One TCR beta motif, made up of eight highly homologous variants, appeared characteristic of ankylosing spondylitis blood.

TCRdb used MiXCR to reprocess the 5' RACE reads, holding one entry per CDR3 protein. This sample yields more than 600,000 distinct CDR3 sequences, of which around 20% are seen a single time; over 15% belongs to the top ten. The length of the CDR3 is 14 residues. V was pared by 3 bases and J by 4 bases, with 4 bases of the junction left unmatched. The specimen was blood, either unsorted or a sorted T cell fraction (not recorded which). The sequence was collected from a male donor with ankylosing spondylitis. The V call is TRBV12-3 or TRBV12-4, the J call TRBJ1-2, with 8 positions matching TRBD1. CDR3 nucleotides: TGTGCCAGCAGTTTTAGGCAGGGGGCCTATGGCTACACCTTC. Translated, it gives CASSFRQGAYGYTF.